The entry below gives a single TCR beta chain sequence along with its context. The antigen remains unidentified. The CDR3 totals 17 residues. The germline V gene encodes CDR1 LNHDA and CDR2 SQIVND (reference sequence). Trimming left V 4 bases short and J 0 bases short, with 16 bases between. This sample stems from a study of T cell responses to AZD1222 COVID-19 vaccine. Study-wide points: Reportedly, nearly half of unique spike TCRs recognized epitopes outside B.1.351/B.1.1.7 mutations.

Data came from immunoSEQ multiplex PCR; TCRdb stores just in-frame clones and leaves some out. The sample yields 75,000 to 100,000 clones, about 89% seen once. The chain recombines TRBV19 with TRBJ1-5; D perhaps matches TRBD1 (6 bases). This sequence originates from an adult in good health. Sequenced here: peripheral blood, sampled on day 0 of AZD1222 vaccination. The CDR3 region is CASSKLTGAYSNQPQHF. For the CDR3, the DNA is TGTGCCAGTAGTAAGTTGACAGGCGCTTATAGCAATCAGCCCCAGCATTTT.